This T cell receptor beta chain was sequenced during a study of shared clonotypes between healthy human individuals. Terminally differentiated effector memory CD45RA+ cells were excluded by CCR7 positive selection of CD45RO-negative cells. The protocol was immunoSEQ multiplex PCR, while the TCRdb copy is restricted to in-frame clones and leaves out a portion. Of around 1.9 million clones detected, roughly 95% appear once; the ten largest clones hold less than 2%. Sequencing input: naive CD8+ T cells from PBMCs. The clonotype originates from a man between 18 and 29 years old in good health. Some clones in this sample may be carry-over from other donors' samples.

CDR3 in amino acids: CASSQSSGSNIQYF. The CDR3 DNA reads TGCGCCAGCAGCCAATCATCAGGGTCAAACATTCAGTACTTC. The rearrangement links TRBV4-3 to TRBJ2-4; perhaps TRBD1 as D (5 bases). Germline CDR1 LGHNA, CDR2 YSLEER. Trimming removed 2 bases at V and 6 bases at J, with 11 bases between. The CDR3 covers 14 residues.